The clone carrying this T cell receptor beta chain was found many times. This clone may be a read error of a much larger clone one base away. TCRdb recomputed calls from the 5' RACE reads with MiXCR, one row per CDR3 protein. This sample has more than 45,000 distinct CDR3 sequences, with about 3% found just once. This CDR3 contains 13 residues. Germline-derived CDR1 and CDR2 are SGHRS and YFSETQ. The ends were cut back, 4 bases at V and 4 bases at J, with 12 bases in the middle. This sample is part of a study of neurological immune-mediated disorders. Sequencing input: PBMCs. The TCR was taken from a man aged 40-55 years with multiple sclerosis. This sequence joins TRBV5-1 and TRBJ2-7; D is undetermined. CDR3 DNA sequence: TGCGCCAGCAGCGGCGGAAAGGGTTACGAGCAGTACTTC. Protein: CASSGGKGYEQYF.